The 11 T cell receptor beta chains given below trace back to one sample, sequenced in a study of T cell repertoires in cytomegalovirus infection. TCRdb re-called the reads with MiXCR, one entry per CDR3 protein. The profile shows 310,000 or so distinct CDR3 sequences, about 9.2% of them singletons. Sequenced input: PBMCs. The receptors shown here come from a human donor in good health (CMV status not recorded). Some clones in this sample may be carry-over from other donors' samples.

This chain uses TRBV27 with TRBJ2-7, with D unclear. Per the germline V gene, CDR1 is MNHEY and CDR2 is SMNVEV (reference sequence). V gave up 4 bases and J gave up 5 bases, with 12 bases separating them. The CDR3 totals 13 residues. CDR3 coding DNA: TGTGCCAGCAGTTCTCGACAAGGGCACGAGCAGTACGTC. This codes for CASSSRQGHEQYV.

This clonotype appeared a few times. The chain links TRBV2 to TRBJ2-5; D possibly corresponds to TRBD1 (6 bases). V gave up 7 bases and J gave up 7 bases, with 16 bases separating them. Germline CDR1 and CDR2: SNHLY and FYNNEI. The CDR3 consists of 13 residues. The CDR3 sequence is CASTAQGTGTQYF. CDR3 nucleotide sequence: TGTGCCAGCACCGCCCAGGGGACCGGGACCCAGTACTTC.

This clonotype was observed many times. V is TRBV7-3 and J is TRBJ2-2; no definite D call. Trimming left V 5 bases short and J 4 bases short, with 2 bases between. This CDR3 is 11 amino acids long. Germline-derived CDR1 and CDR2 are SGHTA and FQGTGA. As DNA, the CDR3 is TGTGCCAGCAGCGCCACCGGGGAGCTGTTTTTT. This encodes CASSATGELFF.

This clonotype was counted ten times or more. The chain couples TRBV4-1 to TRBJ2-7; TRBD1 agrees at 7 bases. Germline CDR1 and CDR2: MGHRA and YSYEKL. The CDR3 loop spans 13 amino acids. V shed 4 bases and J 2 bases; nucleotides not matched to a gene: 2. CDR3 coding DNA: TGCGCCAGCAGCCCAGGACAGGCCTACGAGCAGTACTTC. Translation: CASSPGQAYEQYF.

At least ten counts were recorded for this clonotype. This chain links TRBV18 with TRBJ2-5; D unclear. The CDR3 is 15 residues long. CDR1 and CDR2 (germline): KGHSH, LQKENI. V was shortened by 3 bases and J by 2 bases, with 13 bases between the two germline ends. This CDR3 reads CASSPSQRQQETQYF. CDR3 DNA sequence: TGTGCCAGCTCACCTTCACAGAGGCAACAAGAGACCCAGTACTTC.

The chain employs TRBV10-2 and TRBJ1-3; D is uncertain. Germline CDR1 reads WSHSY; CDR2 reads SAAADI. CDR3 size: 15 residues. The ends were cut back, 6 bases at V and 4 bases at J, with 16 bases in the middle. CDR3 DNA sequence: TGCGCCAGCAGCAGCGGGTCCCGGAGGGGAAACACCATATATTTT. This gives the protein CASSSGSRRGNTIYF.

The table lists this clonotype with many counts. The V call is TRBV4-1, the J call TRBJ2-2; D uncertain. The germline gives CDR1 MGHRA, CDR2 YSYEKL. With 1 base removed from V and 0 bases from J, the gap between germline ends came to 3 bases. This CDR3 has 14 amino acids. Here the CDR3 DNA reads TGCGCCAGCAGCCAAGGGACGAACACCGGGGAGCTGTTTTTT. Residues: CASSQGTNTGELFF.

This clonotype was picked up a small number of times. The V and J genes are TRBV10-3 and TRBJ2-1, with TRBD1 as a possible D gene (6 bases). The CDR3 covers 13 residues. Germline V gives CDR1 ENHRY, CDR2 SYGVKD. The V end lost 4 bases, the J end lost 7 bases, and 11 bases lay between the germline ends. CDR3 in amino acids: CAISADRGNEQFF. In nucleotides, the CDR3 is TGTGCCATCAGTGCGGACAGAGGTAATGAGCAGTTCTTC.

There are many counts of this clonotype. The chain recombines TRBV5-6 with TRBJ2-1; 12 bases fit TRBD2. Germline CDR1 SGHDT, CDR2 YYEEEE. V was pared by 6 bases and J by 9 bases, with 19 bases of the junction left unmatched. The CDR3 is 18 residues long. The chain's CDR3 is CASTPLAGGPESPGEQFF. CDR3 DNA sequence: TGTGCCAGCACACCTCTAGCGGGGGGGCCTGAGTCTCCCGGTGAGCAGTTCTTC.

This clonotype appeared many times. The V gene is TRBV19, the J gene TRBJ1-1; D remains unclear. Trimming removed 5 bases from V and 5 bases from J, with 15 bases in between. Germline V lookup: CDR1 LNHDA, CDR2 SQIVND (reference sequence). The CDR3 runs 14 residues. The CDR3 reads CASSFLSEGTEAFF. CDR3 in DNA: TGTGCCAGTAGTTTTTTATCCGAGGGAACTGAAGCTTTCTTT.

In this sample, this clonotype turned up many times. The chain couples TRBV6-1 to TRBJ2-1; 7 nucleotides agree with TRBD1. After removal of 2 bases from V and 0 bases from J, the junction contained 7 bases not matched to a gene. The CDR3 spans 17 residues. Per the germline V gene, CDR1 is MNHNS and CDR2 is SASEGT. Written as DNA, the CDR3 is TGTGCCAGCAGTGAAACAGGGGTCCTAAGCTCCTACAATGAGCAGTTCTTC. Amino acid sequence: CASSETGVLSSYNEQFF.